One sample yielded the 22 T cell receptor beta chains listed below, sequenced in a study of control samples from healthy donors and cancer patients. Data came from immunoSEQ multiplex PCR; TCRdb stores just in-frame clones and leaves some out. This sample has some 120,000 clones, with roughly 94% found just once. The sequenced sample consisted of blood. The receptors here all came from a man aged 30 to 45 in good health.

This clone has more than one count but fewer than ten. This chain uses TRBV3-1 (or the pseudogene TRBV3-2) with TRBJ2-5, with D possibly matching TRBD1 (5 bases). Germline-derived CDR1 and CDR2 are LGHDT and YNNKEL (reference sequence). The V gene lost 0 bases and the J gene lost 4 bases, with 18 bases spanning the gap. The CDR3 extends over 17 amino acids. Here the CDR3 DNA reads TGTGCCAGCAGCCAAGAATTTTTACGACAGCTCGGAGAGACCCAGTACTTC. It translates to CASSQEFLRQLGETQYF.

The chain is built from TRBV4-3 and TRBJ2-3; 7 bases map to TRBD2. This CDR3 has 14 amino acids. The V and J ends lost 6 bases and 2 bases, in that order; junction bases with no gene match: 5. From germline, CDR1 is LGHNA and CDR2 YSLEER. The CDR3 coding sequence is TGCGCCAGCAGTCCGGGACTACTCACAGATACGCAGTATTTT. This sequence encodes CASSPGLLTDTQYF.

This chain joins TRBV9 and TRBJ2-7; D not resolved. Per germline, CDR1 SGDLS and CDR2 YYNGEE. V lost 0 bases and J 3 bases, leaving 16 bases between the germline ends. This CDR3 is 16 amino acids long. CDR3: CASSVGAGQGSYEQYF. The CDR3 nucleotides are TGTGCCAGCAGCGTAGGGGCAGGCCAAGGAAGCTACGAGCAGTACTTC.

This clone was detected once. The rearrangement links TRBV5-8 to TRBJ1-5; 8 bases are shared with TRBD1. Trimming cost V 2 bases and J 5 bases; bases outside gene matches: 3. Germline V gene lookup returns CDR1 SGHTS and CDR2 YDEGEE. The CDR3 runs 14 residues. CDR3 DNA sequence: TGTGCCAGCAGCTTAGGACAGGGTGATCAGCCCCAGCATTTT. It is translated as CASSLGQGDQPQHF.

The chain joins TRBV21-1 to TRBJ1-5; the tabulated D call, TRBD1, remains unverified against the DNA. TRBV21-1 is shown as a pseudogene. The CDR3 is 20 residues long. The CDR3 loop is CASSERGSRGIWLCNQPQHF. The DNA for the CDR3 is TGTGCCAGCAGCGAGAGGGGTAGCAGGGGAATTTGGCTTTGCAATCAGCCCCAGCATTTT.

The V gene is TRBV5-6, the J gene TRBJ1-5; 9 nucleotides line up with TRBD1. The V gene's germline CDR1 is SGHDT and CDR2 YYEEEE. The CDR3 loop spans 19 amino acids. The V gene end was trimmed by 3 bases and the J gene end by 0 bases; junction bases not matched to a gene: 13. In DNA, the CDR3 is TGTGCCAGCAGCTCCCGGGGACAGGGAAGGAATAATAGCAATCAGCCCCAGCATTTT. Translating gives CASSSRGQGRNNSNQPQHF. Using reference TRBV5-6 and TRBJ1-5 for the parts outside the CDR3, the full variable domain is DAGVTQSPTHLIKTRGQQVTLRCSPKSGHDTVSWYQQALGQGPQFIFQYYEEEERQRGNFPDRFSGHQFPNYSSELNVNALLLGDSALYLCASSSRGQGRNNSNQPQHFGDGTRLSIL.

The CDR3 DNA reads as TGTGCCACCAGTGATCCCGGGACGGCAAACTATGGCTACACCTTC. Its protein product is CATSDPGTANYGYTF. The V gene is TRBV24-1, the J gene TRBJ1-2; a possible D gene is TRBD1 (5 bases). CDR1 is KGHDR, CDR2 SFDVKD, per germline. V lost 3 bases and J lost 2, with 12 bases in between. CDR3 length: 15 amino acids.

This sequence joins TRBV15 and TRBJ1-2; TRBD1 might be the D (5 bases). Germline assignment: CDR1 LNHNV and CDR2 YYDKDF (reference sequence). The ends were cut back, 3 bases at V and 2 bases at J, with 7 bases in the middle. The CDR3 is made up of 13 amino acids. CDR3 amino acids: CATSRGGNYGYTF. The CDR3 nucleotides read TGTGCCACCAGCAGGGGGGGGAACTATGGCTACACCTTC.

The chain links TRBV29-1 to TRBJ2-2; D is unclear. V was trimmed by 3 bases and J by 2 bases, leaving 4 bases between them. The germline CDR1 and CDR2 sequences are SQVTM and ANQGSEA. The CDR3 is made up of 12 amino acids. The CDR3 sequence is CSVEGNTGELFF. In DNA, the CDR3 is TGCAGCGTTGAGGGTAACACCGGGGAGCTGTTTTTT.

V gene TRBV7-3 combines with J gene TRBJ2-2, with TRBD2 matching over 7 bases. The trim removed 2 bases at V and 5 bases at J, leaving 8 bases unmatched. This CDR3 has 16 residues. Germline assignment: CDR1 SGHTA and CDR2 FQGTGA. CDR3 protein: CASSLEQGLSTGELFF. CDR3 in DNA: TGTGCCAGCAGCTTAGAGCAGGGACTATCGACCGGGGAGCTGTTTTTT.

CDR3 residues: CASREQGVGQPQHF. Written as DNA, the CDR3 is TGTGCCAGCAGGGAACAGGGGGTGGGTCAGCCCCAGCATTTT. The rearrangement uses TRBV7-2 and TRBJ1-5; TRBD1 aligns across 8 bases. V gave up 6 bases and J gave up 6 bases; unmatched junction bases: 7. CDR1 and CDR2 from the germline V gene are SGHTA and FQGNSA. The CDR3 extends over 14 amino acids.

This clone appeared a single time. This chain's CDR3 is CASSSQTGGWEETQYF. For the CDR3, the DNA is TGCGCCAGCAGCTCTCAGACAGGGGGATGGGAAGAGACCCAGTACTTC. The chain links TRBV5-1 to TRBJ2-5; 9 nucleotides match TRBD1. The germline V gene encodes CDR1 SGHRS and CDR2 YFSETQ. This CDR3 comprises 16 residues. V lost 3 bases and J lost 3; bases outside the gene matches: 9.

The CDR3: CASIGATGELFF. CDR3 coding DNA: TGTGCCAGCATCGGGGCCACCGGGGAGCTGTTTTTT. This chain links TRBV7-2 with TRBJ2-2; D could derive from TRBD1 or TRBD2 (5 bases each). V was clipped by 7 bases and J by 4 bases, with 7 bases between them. The CDR3 is 12 amino acids. From germline, CDR1 is SGHTA and CDR2 FQGNSA.

The chain couples TRBV11-2 to TRBJ2-7, with unresolved D. V shed 3 bases and J shed 2 bases, with 11 bases lying between them. The CDR3 is 14 residues long. Germline CDR1 and CDR2: SGHAT and FQNNGV. The CDR3 bases are TGTGCCAGCAGCTTTAGAGCGAACCCCTACGAGCAGTACTTC. Translated: CASSFRANPYEQYF.

J is TRBJ1-2 and V is TRBV30; 8 bases line up with TRBD1. The CDR3 is made up of 12 amino acids. J lost 4 bases, V lost 7 bases, and 5 bases had no gene match. Germline V lookup: CDR1 GTSNPN, CDR2 SVGIG (reference sequence). CDR3 sequence (DNA): TGTGCCTTGGACAGGGACCCCTATGGCTACACCTTC. Protein sequence: CALDRDPYGYTF.

The chain joins TRBV19 to TRBJ1-5; maybe TRBD1 (6 bases). Germline-derived CDR1 and CDR2 are LNHDA and SQIVND (reference sequence). This CDR3 comprises 16 residues. V was trimmed by 3 bases and J by 1 base, leaving 13 bases between them. The CDR3: CASSIRPGESNQPQHF. CDR3 DNA: TGTGCCAGTAGTATCCGCCCAGGGGAGAGCAATCAGCCCCAGCATTTT.

The V call is TRBV6-2 or TRBV6-3, the J call TRBJ2-5; 12 bases align to TRBD2. V gave up 2 bases and J gave up 5 bases; unmatched junction bases: 9. The CDR3 spans 17 residues. The germline gives CDR1 MNHEY, CDR2 SVGEGT. The CDR3 loop reads CASSYSPSGGARETQYF. CDR3 in DNA: TGTGCCAGCAGTTACAGTCCTAGCGGGGGGGCCAGGGAGACCCAGTACTTC.

The chain has TRBV29-1 and TRBJ2-7; maybe TRBD2 (5 bases). V lost 0 bases and J lost 2, with 20 bases in between. The CDR3 totals 17 residues. The germline V gene encodes CDR1 SQVTM and CDR2 ANQGSEA. Here the CDR3 reads CSVEDLDVGRGTYEQYF. For the CDR3, the DNA is TGCAGCGTTGAAGATCTTGACGTCGGCCGAGGGACCTACGAGCAGTACTTC.

The chain carries TRBV6-5 and TRBJ1-1, with 7 bases fitting TRBD1. The CDR3 consists of 14 residues. V was clipped by 6 bases and J by 1 base; unmatched bases: 5. CDR1 is MNHEY and CDR2 is SVGAGI in the germline V gene. The CDR3 DNA sequence: TGTGCCAGCAGGGGGACAGCCTCGAACACTGAAGCTTTCTTT. It encodes CASRGTASNTEAFF.

This sequence joins TRBV27 and TRBJ2-3, with a possible D match to TRBD2 (5 bases). Germline CDR1 and CDR2: MNHEY and SMNVEV (reference sequence). The germline V and J ends were trimmed by 0 bases and 6 bases, with 16 bases remaining between them. The CDR3 covers 16 residues. CDR3 sequence (DNA): TGTGCCAGCAGTTTATCTCGACTAATTCTCCGGGATACGCAGTATTTT. Amino acid sequence: CASSLSRLILRDTQYF.

This chain uses TRBV6-2 or TRBV6-3 with TRBJ1-1, with no clear D. Deletions cut 4 bases from V and 8 bases from J, with 14 bases between. The germline gives CDR1 MNHEY, CDR2 SVGEGT. The CDR3 is 13 amino acids. The CDR3 reads CASSSGYRSEAFF. The CDR3 nucleotides are TGTGCCAGCAGTTCCGGTTACCGGTCGGAAGCTTTCTTT.

The chain combines TRBV13 with TRBJ1-1; TRBD1 matches 7 bases. V trimming: 6 bases; J trimming: 6 bases; junction bases outside the gene matches: 7. The CDR3 has 13 residues. CDR1 is PRHDT and CDR2 is FYEKMQ in the germline V gene (reference sequence). The CDR3 DNA is TGTGCCAGCAGAGTGAGGGGGCAGGCTGAAGCTTTCTTT. Translation: CASRVRGQAEAFF.